This T cell receptor beta chain was recorded in a study of blood T cell repertoires in COVID-19. Study overall: Whether acute or convalescent, the COVID-19 samples came from the United States, Italy and Spain. PBMCs, B-cell-depleted T cells, or T cells were the source of the cDNA or gDNA that made up the material.

Each participant's cohort was designated according to participant-reported clinical history. Details on this clone: Other nucleotide sequences from this sample produce the same CDR3.

Authors' methods: Researchers report that nucleated cell counts were estimated from reference gene primer amplification. Some clones are missing from TCRdb's copy, which holds only in-frame ones; the method was immunoSEQ multiplex PCR. V, J and clone size are taken as reported in that table, and D and trimming were inferred from the DNA itself. The top ten clones hold approximately 3% of a sample with 150,000 to 200,000 clones, 80% of them seen once. Trimming removed 0 bases at V and 1 base at J, with 7 bases between. The CDR3 sequence is 14 residues long. Germline CDR1 reads SGHRS; CDR2 reads YFSETQ.

The rearrangement joins TRBV5-1 to TRBJ1-1; D not certain. The material sequenced was PBMCs or T cells enriched from blood (not recorded which). The receptor was derived from a woman aged 55-70 years who had recovered from COVID-19. Here the CDR3 DNA reads TGCGCCAGCAGCTTGGCCGGGGAGAACACTGAAGCTTTCTTT. As protein: CASSLAGENTEAFF.